The present T cell receptor (beta chain) was sequenced within a study of metastatic and nonmetastatic thyroid tumors. Study context: Repertoire comparisons spanned blood and tumor or nodule tissue from malignant and benign thyroid patients.

Methods used by the authors: Using the CDR3 differences seen across clinicopathological groups, the authors built a distant-metastasis classifier for papillary thyroid cancer, which was meant to discriminate distant-metastatic patients. TCRdb re-called the PCR reads via MiXCR. TCRdb, not the authors, supplied the V and J calls. The sample has 25,000 to 35,000 clones; around 25% are singletons. V was pared by 6 bases and J by 7 bases, with 19 bases between. There are 14 residues in the CDR3. Germline assignment: CDR1 MNHNS and CDR2 SASEGT. Patients were all untreated before their thyroid surgery. Study observations and caveats: The study reportedly found significantly higher TCR beta diversity in malignant thyroid tumors than benign nodules, in blood and tumor.

This clone was observed a handful of times. Its antigen is not known. This receptor was taken from a female donor with papillary thyroid cancer or a benign thyroid nodule (not recorded which). Some clones in this sample may be carry-over from other donors' samples. The sample was blood. This sequence joins TRBV6-1 and TRBJ2-7; D is perhaps TRBD1 or TRBD2 (5 bases each). CDR3 DNA sequence: TGTGCCAGCAGCCTCTCCCAGGGCTCGGGAGAGCAGTACTTC. Its translation: CASSLSQGSGEQYF.